This T cell receptor beta chain comes out of a study of identical twins. This clonotype appeared many times. This CDR3 spans 15 amino acids. The ends were cut back, 0 bases at V and 6 bases at J, with 12 bases in the middle. The germline V gene encodes CDR1 LGHDT and CDR2 YNNKEL (reference sequence). TCRdb re-derived calls from the 5' RACE reads in MiXCR, one entry per CDR3 protein. The repertoire consists of some 1,700,000 distinct CDR3 sequences, with less than 40% occurring once and the leading ten covering more than 0.25%. The chain links TRBV3-1 to TRBJ2-1; D might be TRBD2 (5 bases). Sequencing used cord blood. The receptor's source is a newborn girl in good health. For the CDR3, the DNA is TGTGCCAGCAGCCAAGATAGGAGGTTAGCCAATGAGCAGTTCTTC. As protein: CASSQDRRLANEQFF.